The source of this TCR beta chain is a study of tumor-infiltrating lymphocytes in primary liver carcinoma. Study background: Patients were men and women aged 30 to 69 years. General study results and limits: Since the samples were bulk and unsorted, the CD4+ and CD8+ repertoires were not compared.

A primer in the constant region served to generate TCR beta cDNA from 450 to 650 ng of total RNA. Modified slightly, ARM-PCR produced TCR beta libraries over three nested multiplex PCR rounds. TCRdb called the multiplex PCR reads again in MiXCR, with one record for every CDR3 protein. The sample holds 300,000 to 350,000 distinct CDR3 sequences, less than 70% seen once. Out of unsorted whole blood came the blood RNA, and germline DNA was extracted as well. This clonotype was found many times. Its target is unknown. This sequence was found in a man in his forties or fifties with primary liver carcinoma and hepatitis B virus infection. Specimen: peripheral blood.

For the CDR3, the DNA is TGTGCCAGCAGTTACCTTGGACAGGTCACAGATACGCAGTATTTT. It yields the protein CASSYLGQVTDTQYF. The J gene is TRBJ2-3, the V gene TRBV6-6; TRBD1 matches at 7 bases. The CDR3 is made up of 15 amino acids. With 2 bases clipped from V and 2 bases from J, the junction kept 4 bases outside the gene matches. Germline values: CDR1 MNHNY, CDR2 SVGAGI (reference sequence).